These 10 T cell receptor beta chains came from one sample sequenced in a study of T cells after yellow fever vaccination. One entry per CDR3 protein, called by TCRdb with MiXCR from the 5' RACE reads. The sample has around 310,000 distinct CDR3 sequences; approximately 3.9% are singletons. The sample in question was PBMCs, obtained 5 days after the yellow fever booster vaccination. These receptors all come from a man in his late teens or twenties who received the YFV17D yellow fever vaccine.

The chain carries TRBV7-3 and TRBJ2-1; D gene ambiguous. The CDR3 covers 16 residues. Trimming took off 3 bases at V and 1 base at J, with 13 bases between the two ends. CDR1 SGHTA and CDR2 FQGTGA come from the germline V gene. The CDR3 loop is CASSFHGLESYNEQFF. The CDR3 nucleotides read TGTGCCAGCAGCTTCCACGGGCTGGAGTCCTACAATGAGCAGTTCTTC.

CDR3 sequence (DNA): TGCAGTGTAAGCGGGCGACTTCCCACCTACGAGCAGTACTTC. Its translation is CSVSGRLPTYEQYF. V and J are TRBV20-1 and TRBJ2-7; possibly TRBD2 for D (6 bases). Per germline, CDR1 DFQATT and CDR2 SNEGSKA (reference sequence). V was trimmed by 7 bases and J by 2 bases, leaving 18 bases between them. There are 14 residues in the CDR3.

The chain employs TRBV29-1 and TRBJ2-5; no clear D. The CDR3 totals 14 residues. V dropped 4 bases and J dropped 5 bases, with 17 bases sitting between them. Germline values: CDR1 SQVTM, CDR2 ANQGSEA. CDR3 amino acids: CSVGKGNLEETQYF. CDR3 in DNA: TGCAGCGTTGGGAAGGGAAATCTGGAGGAGACCCAGTACTTC.

This clonotype was detected a few times. This rearrangement joins TRBV4-1 to TRBJ2-2; no definite D call. The CDR3 sequence is 13 residues long. Germline V lookup: CDR1 MGHRA, CDR2 YSYEKL. V lost 4 bases and J lost 8, with 11 bases in between. This CDR3 reads CASSPQTYGELFF. DNA of the CDR3: TGCGCCAGCAGCCCCCAGACTTATGGGGAGCTGTTTTTT.

Ten or more counts support this clonotype. This chain uses TRBV3-1 with TRBJ2-3, with 12 bases identical to TRBD2. The CDR3 contains 16 residues. With 1 base clipped from V and 5 bases from J, the junction kept 4 bases outside the gene matches. From germline, CDR1 is LGHDT and CDR2 YNNKEL (reference sequence). The CDR3 loop is CASSQGTSGARDTQYF. DNA for the CDR3: TGTGCCAGCAGCCAAGGGACTAGCGGGGCTCGAGATACGCAGTATTTT.

The table lists this clonotype with a few counts. The CDR3 coding sequence is TGCGCCAGCAGCCCCTACTCCACTAGCGGGGCCGATAACACAGATACGCAGTATTTT. Translated: CASSPYSTSGADNTDTQYF. V is TRBV4-1 and J is TRBJ2-3, with TRBD2 identical over 10 bases. Germline V gene sequence: CDR1 MGHRA, CDR2 YSYEKL. CDR3 size: 19 residues. The V segment lost 4 bases and the J segment 2 bases; nucleotides outside the gene matches: 15.

This clonotype was observed a handful of times. V gene TRBV25-1 combines with J gene TRBJ2-5, with D unresolved. Germline CDR1 reads MGHDK; CDR2 reads SYGVNS. V was trimmed by 4 bases and J by 4 bases, leaving 10 bases between them. The CDR3 covers 13 residues. In DNA, the CDR3 is TGTGCCAGCAGTGCGTCAGCGTCAGAGACCCAGTACTTC. This translates into CASSASASETQYF.

This clonotype was observed a handful of times. The chain couples TRBV24-1 to TRBJ2-3; D might be TRBD2 (6 bases). The germline CDR1 and CDR2 sequences are KGHDR and SFDVKD. This CDR3 is built from 15 residues. V was shortened by 1 base and J by 2 bases, with 9 bases between the two germline ends. The CDR3 is CATSDFGGVTDTQYF. In DNA, the CDR3 is TGTGCCACCAGTGATTTCGGCGGGGTCACAGATACGCAGTATTTT.

This chain links TRBV20-1 with TRBJ2-1, with D uncertain. V was pared by 3 bases and J by 3 bases, with 15 bases between. The V gene's germline CDR1 is DFQATT and CDR2 SNEGSKA (reference sequence). The CDR3 length is 15 residues. DNA for the CDR3: TGCAGTGCTAGTTCCGGGTCGGAAGGCTACAATGAGCAGTTCTTC. Translating gives CSASSGSEGYNEQFF.

This clonotype occurred many times. The chain links TRBV5-4 to TRBJ1-1; D is perhaps TRBD1 (5 bases). CDR1 is SGHNT, CDR2 YYREEE, per germline (reference sequence). V lost 2 bases and J lost 3, with 14 bases in between. The CDR3 consists of 15 residues. For the CDR3, the DNA is TGTGCCAGCAGCTTCAAATCGGGGGGGGACACTGAAGCTTTCTTT. This gives the protein CASSFKSGGDTEAFF.